Listed below are T cell receptor beta chains from one sample, sequenced in a study of CD8+CD57+ T cells in acquired aplastic anemia. TCRdb re-called the reads through MiXCR, storing one row per CDR3 protein. The table has under 40,000 distinct CDR3 sequences, more than 75% seen once. Sequencing input: sorted CD4+, CD8+, or CD8+CD57+ T cells (not recorded which) from PBMCs. These receptors originate from a human donor in good health, serving as a control. Both conserved end residues are part of each CDR3. The order of the fields is CDR3 DNA, CDR3 protein, D gene, clone size, V gene, J gene, CDR3 length. A D gene is named only where the DNA matches it firmly. Clone size is not always given. Where it is, it says once, few, many or a class for expanded clones.

CDR3 DNA: TGTGCCAGCAGCTCGGGAGAACAAGAGACCCAGTACTTC
CDR3 protein: CASSSGEQETQYF
D gene: NA
clone size: many
V gene: TRBV6-2/TRBV6-3
J gene: TRBJ2-5
CDR3 length: 13

CDR3 DNA: TGTGCCATCTCTCCAGGCACTAATTCACCCCTCCACTTT
CDR3 protein: CAISPGTNSPLHF
D gene: NA
clone size: NA
V gene: TRBV10-3
J gene: TRBJ1-6
CDR3 length: 13

CDR3 DNA: TGTGCCAGCAGACCCGGGGGAAGGAATGGCTACACCTTC
CDR3 protein: CASRPGGRNGYTF
D gene: NA
clone size: NA
V gene: TRBV27
J gene: TRBJ1-2
CDR3 length: 13

CDR3 DNA: TGTGCCAGCAGCTTAGGACACCTTTACGAGCAGTACTTC
CDR3 protein: CASSLGHLYEQYF
D gene: NA
clone size: large
V gene: TRBV7-9
J gene: TRBJ2-7
CDR3 length: 13

CDR3 DNA: TGTGCCAGCAGCTTGGGTCAGAGAAATTCACCCCTCCACTTT
CDR3 protein: CASSLGQRNSPLHF
D gene: NA
clone size: NA
V gene: TRBV5-6
J gene: TRBJ1-6
CDR3 length: 14

CDR3 DNA: TGTGCCAGCAGTTTTGCTAGGGGTGGAACTGAAGCTTTCTTT
CDR3 protein: CASSFARGGTEAFF
D gene: NA
clone size: NA
V gene: TRBV2
J gene: TRBJ1-1
CDR3 length: 14

CDR3 DNA: TGTGCCAGCAGTGATCTGGTCGAGAACACTGAAGCTTTCTTT
CDR3 protein: CASSDLVENTEAFF
D gene: NA
clone size: NA
V gene: TRBV2
J gene: TRBJ1-1
CDR3 length: 14

CDR3 DNA: TGTGCCAGCAGCCCCGGGGAGGGAGGTTCACCCCTCCACTTT
CDR3 protein: CASSPGEGGSPLHF
D gene: NA
clone size: once
V gene: TRBV7-3
J gene: TRBJ1-6
CDR3 length: 14

CDR3 DNA: TGTGCCAGCAGCTTGGGTACGGACGGTAATTCACCCCTCCACTTT
CDR3 protein: CASSLGTDGNSPLHF
D gene: NA
clone size: NA
V gene: TRBV5-5
J gene: TRBJ1-6
CDR3 length: 15

CDR3 DNA: TGTGCCAGCAGTGAAGCCGGGCGGAATGAAAAACTGTTTTTT
CDR3 protein: CASSEAGRNEKLFF
D gene: NA
clone size: NA
V gene: TRBV25-1
J gene: TRBJ1-4
CDR3 length: 14

CDR3 DNA: TGCAGCGTCGTGGGACCAGAGGTGGAGACCCAGTACTTC
CDR3 protein: CSVVGPEVETQYF
D gene: NA
clone size: NA
V gene: TRBV29-1
J gene: TRBJ2-5
CDR3 length: 13

CDR3 DNA: TGTGCCACCAGCAGAGATGGGAAGAGGGCTTTCTTT
CDR3 protein: CATSRDGKRAFF
D gene: NA
clone size: NA
V gene: TRBV15
J gene: TRBJ1-1
CDR3 length: 12

CDR3 DNA: TGTGCCAGCAGCTCCCGACAGGGCGGAAACACCATATATTTT
CDR3 protein: CASSSRQGGNTIYF
D gene: TRBD1
clone size: NA
V gene: TRBV19
J gene: TRBJ1-3
CDR3 length: 14

CDR3 DNA: TGCGCCAGCAGCACTACGGGGAGTGCAAAACTGTTTTTT
CDR3 protein: CASSTTGSAKLFF
D gene: NA
clone size: NA
V gene: TRBV5-1
J gene: TRBJ1-4
CDR3 length: 13

CDR3 DNA: TGTGCCAGCAGCCGTCTAGCGGGGGACAACAATGAGCAGTTCTTC
CDR3 protein: CASSRLAGDNNEQFF
D gene: TRBD2
clone size: medium-sized
V gene: TRBV9
J gene: TRBJ2-1
CDR3 length: 15

CDR3 DNA: TGTGCCAGTAGGTGGGGACAGCCCTATGGCTACACCTTC
CDR3 protein: CASRWGQPYGYTF
D gene: TRBD1
clone size: few
V gene: TRBV19
J gene: TRBJ1-2
CDR3 length: 13

CDR3 DNA: TGTGCCATCAGTGAAGCAGGGAGGGATGGCTACACCTTC
CDR3 protein: CAISEAGRDGYTF
D gene: NA
clone size: NA
V gene: TRBV10-3
J gene: TRBJ1-2
CDR3 length: 13

CDR3 DNA: TGCAGCGTTGGGGGAGAAAGTCAAGAGACCCAGTACTTC
CDR3 protein: CSVGGESQETQYF
D gene: NA
clone size: NA
V gene: TRBV29-1
J gene: TRBJ2-5
CDR3 length: 13

CDR3 DNA: TGCAGCGGGACAGAGTACACTGAAGCTTTCTTT
CDR3 protein: CSGTEYTEAFF
D gene: NA
clone size: once
V gene: TRBV29-1
J gene: TRBJ1-1
CDR3 length: 11

CDR3 DNA: TGTGCCAGCAGTGAGGCGTGGGTGAACACTGAAGCTTTCTTT
CDR3 protein: CASSEAWVNTEAFF
D gene: NA
clone size: once
V gene: TRBV10-3
J gene: TRBJ1-1
CDR3 length: 14

CDR3 DNA: TGTGCCAGCAGATTTCAGGGGGCCCAGCCCCAGCATTTT
CDR3 protein: CASRFQGAQPQHF
D gene: TRBD1
clone size: once
V gene: TRBV2
J gene: TRBJ1-5
CDR3 length: 13

CDR3 DNA: TGTGCCACCAGCAGAGCCGGGACAGGGGCCTACGAGCAGTACTTC
CDR3 protein: CATSRAGTGAYEQYF
D gene: TRBD1
clone size: few
V gene: TRBV15
J gene: TRBJ2-7
CDR3 length: 15

CDR3 DNA: TGTGCCAGCAGCCTCCGAACAGGGGTTCGCACAGGTACGCAGTATTTT
CDR3 protein: CASSLRTGVRTGTQYF
D gene: TRBD1
clone size: NA
V gene: TRBV7-8
J gene: TRBJ2-3
CDR3 length: 16

CDR3 DNA: TGTGCCAGCAGCCGCCACGGACAGACGTTACCCTACGAGCAGTACTTC
CDR3 protein: CASSRHGQTLPYEQYF
D gene: NA
clone size: NA
V gene: TRBV6-1
J gene: TRBJ2-7
CDR3 length: 16

CDR3 DNA: TGCAGTGCTAGAGGCCAGCTTAACACTGAAGCTTTCTTT
CDR3 protein: CSARGQLNTEAFF
D gene: NA
clone size: NA
V gene: TRBV20-1
J gene: TRBJ1-1
CDR3 length: 13

CDR3 DNA: TGCAGTGCTAGAGATCCCAAGCGACTCGAGACCCAGTACTTC
CDR3 protein: CSARDPKRLETQYF
D gene: NA
clone size: NA
V gene: TRBV20-1
J gene: TRBJ2-5
CDR3 length: 14

CDR3 DNA: TGCGCCAGCAGCAGGGAAAGCAATCAGCCCCAGCATTTT
CDR3 protein: CASSRESNQPQHF
D gene: NA
clone size: once
V gene: TRBV10-2
J gene: TRBJ1-5
CDR3 length: 13

CDR3 DNA: TGTGCCACCAGCAGAGATAGGGCAGGGGGCAGGGATGAGCAGTTCTTC
CDR3 protein: CATSRDRAGGRDEQFF
D gene: TRBD1
clone size: few
V gene: TRBV15
J gene: TRBJ2-1
CDR3 length: 16

CDR3 DNA: TGCGCCAGCAATGGGGCAGGAGAAGCTTTCTTT
CDR3 protein: CASNGAGEAFF
D gene: NA
clone size: NA
V gene: TRBV10-2
J gene: TRBJ1-1
CDR3 length: 11

CDR3 DNA: TGTGCCAGCAGTGGACACCCGGGACAGGGAATTCAGTATAGCAATCAGCCCCAGCATTTT
CDR3 protein: CASSGHPGQGIQYSNQPQHF
D gene: TRBD1
clone size: medium-sized
V gene: TRBV2
J gene: TRBJ1-5
CDR3 length: 20

CDR3 DNA: TGTGCCAGCAGCTTAGAGGGCCAGCCGTTCTACGAGCAGTACTTC
CDR3 protein: CASSLEGQPFYEQYF
D gene: NA
clone size: NA
V gene: TRBV7-6
J gene: TRBJ2-7
CDR3 length: 15

CDR3 DNA: TGTGCCACCAGCTTCCAGCCACAAGGGGCTAACTACGAGCAGTACTTC
CDR3 protein: CATSFQPQGANYEQYF
D gene: NA
clone size: NA
V gene: TRBV15
J gene: TRBJ2-7
CDR3 length: 16

CDR3 DNA: TGTGCCAGCAGCACGGCGACAGGTCATTACAATGAGCAGTTCTTC
CDR3 protein: CASSTATGHYNEQFF
D gene: NA
clone size: NA
V gene: TRBV2
J gene: TRBJ2-1
CDR3 length: 15

CDR3 DNA: TGTGCCAGCAGTGGGGACGGATCATCCTACGAGCAGTACTTC
CDR3 protein: CASSGDGSSYEQYF
D gene: NA
clone size: NA
V gene: TRBV2
J gene: TRBJ2-7
CDR3 length: 14

CDR3 DNA: TGTGCCAGCAGCAACTGGGACAGCTATAATTCACCCCTCCACTTT
CDR3 protein: CASSNWDSYNSPLHF
D gene: TRBD1
clone size: once
V gene: TRBV9
J gene: TRBJ1-6
CDR3 length: 15

CDR3 DNA: TGTGCCATCAGTGAGTCTGTAGGGGTAATCACAGATACGCAGTATTTT
CDR3 protein: CAISESVGVITDTQYF
D gene: NA
clone size: NA
V gene: TRBV10-3
J gene: TRBJ2-3
CDR3 length: 16

CDR3 DNA: TGTGCCAGTACCGGGACAGCGAGCTCCTACGAGCAGTACTTC
CDR3 protein: CASTGTASSYEQYF
D gene: TRBD1
clone size: NA
V gene: TRBV19
J gene: TRBJ2-7
CDR3 length: 14

CDR3 DNA: TGTGCCAGCAGTGAAGGTCTAGGGTCACGGACTGAAGCTTTCTTT
CDR3 protein: CASSEGLGSRTEAFF
D gene: NA
clone size: once
V gene: TRBV2
J gene: TRBJ1-1
CDR3 length: 15

CDR3 DNA: TGTGCCAGCAGCCCCCCGAGACTAGCGGGTTCGGATACGCAGTATTTT
CDR3 protein: CASSPPRLAGSDTQYF
D gene: TRBD2
clone size: NA
V gene: TRBV3-1
J gene: TRBJ2-3
CDR3 length: 16

CDR3 DNA: TGCAGTGCTAATAGCTCCCCCAACAATGAGCAGTTCTTC
CDR3 protein: CSANSSPNNEQFF
D gene: NA
clone size: NA
V gene: TRBV20-1
J gene: TRBJ2-1
CDR3 length: 13

CDR3 DNA: TGTGCCACCAGTGACGGTGAGAAGGTTGCTCAGCCCCAGCATTTT
CDR3 protein: CATSDGEKVAQPQHF
D gene: NA
clone size: NA
V gene: TRBV15
J gene: TRBJ1-5
CDR3 length: 15

CDR3 DNA: TGCGCCGCCGAGCGACAGGGATCCACCGGGGAGCTGTTTTTT
CDR3 protein: CAAERQGSTGELFF
D gene: TRBD1
clone size: once
V gene: TRBV12-3/TRBV12-4
J gene: TRBJ2-2
CDR3 length: 14

CDR3 DNA: TGTGCCAGCAGCCTACAGGGAAATGAGCAGTTCTTC
CDR3 protein: CASSLQGNEQFF
D gene: NA
clone size: NA
V gene: TRBV2
J gene: TRBJ2-1
CDR3 length: 12

CDR3 DNA: TGTGCCAGCACATCGCCAGATACGCAGTATTTT
CDR3 protein: CASTSPDTQYF
D gene: NA
clone size: few
V gene: TRBV2
J gene: TRBJ2-3
CDR3 length: 11

CDR3 DNA: TGTGCCAGCAGCTTAGGTCCAAATTCACCCCTCCACTTT
CDR3 protein: CASSLGPNSPLHF
D gene: NA
clone size: few
V gene: TRBV11-1
J gene: TRBJ1-6
CDR3 length: 13

CDR3 DNA: TGTGCCAGTAGTATCTACGGGACAGACTCCTACGAGCAGTACTTC
CDR3 protein: CASSIYGTDSYEQYF
D gene: TRBD1
clone size: NA
V gene: TRBV19
J gene: TRBJ2-7
CDR3 length: 15

CDR3 DNA: TGCAGCGTTGAGTCGGCGGGAGCATTCGAGCAGTACTTC
CDR3 protein: CSVESAGAFEQYF
D gene: TRBD2
clone size: NA
V gene: TRBV29-1
J gene: TRBJ2-7
CDR3 length: 13

CDR3 DNA: TGCAGCGTTGAAGATCGGGGGTCCCAGTACTTC
CDR3 protein: CSVEDRGSQYF
D gene: NA
clone size: NA
V gene: TRBV29-1
J gene: TRBJ2-5
CDR3 length: 11

CDR3 DNA: TGTGCTAGCGGCTTATCACAGGACTACGAGCAGTACTTC
CDR3 protein: CASGLSQDYEQYF
D gene: NA
clone size: NA
V gene: TRBV7-7
J gene: TRBJ2-7
CDR3 length: 13

CDR3 DNA: TGCAGCGTTGAAGACGTCACACGCTCTGGAAACACCATATATTTT
CDR3 protein: CSVEDVTRSGNTIYF
D gene: NA
clone size: NA
V gene: TRBV29-1
J gene: TRBJ1-3
CDR3 length: 15

CDR3 DNA: TGTGCCAGCTCAGGCGGACAGGACCGGTACTTC
CDR3 protein: CASSGGQDRYF
D gene: TRBD1
clone size: NA
V gene: TRBV18
J gene: TRBJ2-7
CDR3 length: 11

CDR3 DNA: TGTGCCAGCAGCCCAAGACAGGGGTGGAACGAGCAGTACTTC
CDR3 protein: CASSPRQGWNEQYF
D gene: TRBD1
clone size: NA
V gene: TRBV9
J gene: TRBJ2-7
CDR3 length: 14

CDR3 DNA: TGCAGTGCTAGAGTCGGGGTTGGCAATTCACCCCTCCACTTT
CDR3 protein: CSARVGVGNSPLHF
D gene: NA
clone size: NA
V gene: TRBV20-1
J gene: TRBJ1-6
CDR3 length: 14

CDR3 DNA: TGTGCCTGGAGGGCAAATGGACACGATGGGGATGGCTACACCTTC
CDR3 protein: CAWRANGHDGDGYTF
D gene: NA
clone size: NA
V gene: TRBV30
J gene: TRBJ1-2
CDR3 length: 15

CDR3 DNA: TGCAGTGCGCGGGAGCGCCCTAGCCCAATCCATGAGCAGTTCTTC
CDR3 protein: CSARERPSPIHEQFF
D gene: TRBD2
clone size: NA
V gene: TRBV20-1
J gene: TRBJ2-1
CDR3 length: 15

CDR3 DNA: TGCAGTGCTACCCCGGGGCAGGTTGGCGGAAACACCATATATTTT
CDR3 protein: CSATPGQVGGNTIYF
D gene: NA
clone size: NA
V gene: TRBV20-1
J gene: TRBJ1-3
CDR3 length: 15

CDR3 DNA: TGTGCCAGCAGTAAGGAGGGGGCGCATGTGGATGAGCAGTTCTTC
CDR3 protein: CASSKEGAHVDEQFF
D gene: NA
clone size: NA
V gene: TRBV6-1
J gene: TRBJ2-1
CDR3 length: 15

CDR3 DNA: TGTGCCAGCAGCTTAGCGAGAGTGGGACAGGGTTTTGTCGAGCAGTACTTC
CDR3 protein: CASSLARVGQGFVEQYF
D gene: TRBD1
clone size: few
V gene: TRBV7-8
J gene: TRBJ2-7
CDR3 length: 17

CDR3 DNA: TGTGCCATCAGTGAGGGACAGGATAGCAATCAGCCCCAGCATTTT
CDR3 protein: CAISEGQDSNQPQHF
D gene: TRBD1
clone size: NA
V gene: TRBV10-3
J gene: TRBJ1-5
CDR3 length: 15